This T cell receptor beta chain was recovered during a study of shared clonotypes between healthy human individuals. The CDR3 has 15 residues. V was pared by 2 bases and J by 1 base, with 13 bases between. CDR1 and CDR2 from the germline V gene are SGHRS and YFSETQ. As defined, naive CD8 cells were CD45RO-negative and positively selected for CCR7, with terminally differentiated effector memory CD45RA+ cells excluded. This clone is a singleton in its sample. Repertoires were generated with immunoSEQ multiplex PCR, while TCRdb's copy carries only in-frame clones and drops some. The data show about 1.9 million clones, around 93% seen once.

The receptor's source is a man aged 18 to 30 in good health. Some clones in this sample may be carry-over from other donors' samples. The sequencing input was naive CD8+ T cells from PBMCs. The V and J genes are TRBV5-1 and TRBJ2-7, with D perhaps TRBD1 (7 bases). This chain's CDR3 is CASSFGRGESYEQYF. For the CDR3, the DNA is TGCGCCAGCAGCTTTGGCAGGGGGGAATCCTACGAGCAGTACTTC. Variable domain in full (rest from reference TRBV5-1 and TRBJ2-7): KAGVTQTPRYLIKTRGQQVTLSCSPISGHRSVSWYQQTPGQGLQFLFEYFSETQRNKGNFPGRFSGRQFSNSRSEMNVSTLELGDSALYLCASSFGRGESYEQYFGPGTRLTVT.